The rows below give T cell receptor beta chains drawn from one sample of a study of T cell responses to AZD1222 COVID-19 vaccine. Assay used: immunoSEQ multiplex PCR; TCRdb lists only in-frame clones, some missing. The table includes 95,000 to 150,000 clones, approximately 83% detected once. The starting material was peripheral blood, obtained on day 0 of AZD1222 vaccination. Every receptor here comes from an adult in good health. Each CDR3 is given with its conserved first and last residue. D genes are given only for firm matches. Part of the rows lack a size; the others show once, few, many or a class for expanded clones.

d_gene: NA
v_gene: TRBV30
j_gene: TRBJ1-5
abundance: NA
CDR3nt: TGTGCCTGGAGCACCGGGACTCCGCCCCAGCATTTT
CDR3aa: CAWSTGTPPQHF

d_gene: TRBD1
v_gene: TRBV14
j_gene: TRBJ2-7
abundance: few
CDR3nt: TGTGCCAGCAGTGACCCGGGACAGTTCTACGAGCAGTACTTC
CDR3aa: CASSDPGQFYEQYF

d_gene: NA
v_gene: TRBV29-1
j_gene: TRBJ2-5
abundance: NA
CDR3nt: TGCAGCGTACAGGTAGGAGAGACCCAGTACTTC
CDR3aa: CSVQVGETQYF

d_gene: NA
v_gene: TRBV7-9
j_gene: TRBJ1-2
abundance: NA
CDR3nt: TGTGCCAGCAGGTCCCGCCCAGACTATGGCTACACCTTC
CDR3aa: CASRSRPDYGYTF

d_gene: NA
v_gene: TRBV7-3
j_gene: TRBJ1-1
abundance: NA
CDR3nt: TGTGCCAGCAGCTTAAGGAGGATTGGCGGGGAAATGAACACTGAAGCTTTCTTT
CDR3aa: CASSLRRIGGEMNTEAFF

d_gene: NA
v_gene: TRBV6-4
j_gene: TRBJ2-1
abundance: once
CDR3nt: TGTGCCAGCAGCCCAGGGGGACTGAACTACAATGAGCAGTTCTTC
CDR3aa: CASSPGGLNYNEQFF

d_gene: TRBD1
v_gene: TRBV6-5
j_gene: TRBJ1-2
abundance: NA
CDR3nt: TGTGCCAGCAGCCGACAGGGGATTTATGGCTACACCTTC
CDR3aa: CASSRQGIYGYTF

d_gene: TRBD2
v_gene: TRBV4-1
j_gene: TRBJ2-2
abundance: NA
CDR3nt: TGCGCCAGCAGCCAACCTGGGACTAGCCCCGGGGAGCTGTTTTTT
CDR3aa: CASSQPGTSPGELFF

d_gene: TRBD2
v_gene: TRBV6-5
j_gene: TRBJ2-3
abundance: NA
CDR3nt: TGTGCCAGCACGGCTAGCGGGGGCACAGATACGCAGTATTTT
CDR3aa: CASTASGGTDTQYF

d_gene: TRBD2
v_gene: TRBV5-4
j_gene: TRBJ2-2
abundance: once
CDR3nt: TGTGCCAGCAGCGTTAGCGGGGGCGGGATCACCGGGGAGCTGTTTTTT
CDR3aa: CASSVSGGGITGELFF

d_gene: NA
v_gene: TRBV5-1
j_gene: TRBJ1-6
abundance: NA
CDR3nt: TGCGCCAGCAGCTTAGAACGCCCCAGAGATTCACCCCTCCACTTT
CDR3aa: CASSLERPRDSPLHF

d_gene: TRBD1
v_gene: TRBV19
j_gene: TRBJ1-3
abundance: NA
CDR3nt: TGTGCCAGTAGTAACACAGGGGCTGTAAACACCATATATTTT
CDR3aa: CASSNTGAVNTIYF

d_gene: NA
v_gene: TRBV14
j_gene: TRBJ2-1
abundance: few
CDR3nt: TGTGCCAGCGGGGGGCTCGAGGGCTACAATGAGCAGTTCTTC
CDR3aa: CASGGLEGYNEQFF

d_gene: NA
v_gene: TRBV7-7
j_gene: TRBJ2-5
abundance: few
CDR3nt: TGTGCTAGCAGCTTAGGTTCCGGGAGATCTGGAGAGACCCAGTACTTC
CDR3aa: CASSLGSGRSGETQYF

d_gene: TRBD2
v_gene: TRBV5-1
j_gene: TRBJ2-3
abundance: NA
CDR3nt: TGCGCCAGCAGCTTGGCTAGCGGGAGCACTAGCACAGATACGCAGTATTTT
CDR3aa: CASSLASGSTSTDTQYF

d_gene: TRBD1
v_gene: TRBV19
j_gene: TRBJ1-6
abundance: NA
CDR3nt: TGTGCCAGCCGGGGGACAGATAATTCACCCCTCCACTTT
CDR3aa: CASRGTDNSPLHF

d_gene: TRBD1
v_gene: TRBV7-2
j_gene: TRBJ2-7
abundance: NA
CDR3nt: TGTGCCAGCAGCTCCGGGACAGGCTTCGTCTACGAGCAGTACTTC
CDR3aa: CASSSGTGFVYEQYF

d_gene: NA
v_gene: TRBV11-2
j_gene: TRBJ2-7
abundance: once
CDR3nt: TGTGCCAGCAGGTCAGAATCGGACAAAACCTACGAGCAGTACTTC
CDR3aa: CASRSESDKTYEQYF

d_gene: NA
v_gene: TRBV7-9
j_gene: TRBJ2-1
abundance: NA
CDR3nt: TGTGCCAGCAGTCCGTGGAATGAGCAGTTCTTC
CDR3aa: CASSPWNEQFF

d_gene: NA
v_gene: TRBV7-3
j_gene: TRBJ2-3
abundance: NA
CDR3nt: TGTGCCAGCAGCTTAATCCCCACAGATACGCAGTATTTT
CDR3aa: CASSLIPTDTQYF

d_gene: TRBD1
v_gene: TRBV14
j_gene: TRBJ1-2
abundance: NA
CDR3nt: TGTGCCAGCAGCCTGCAGGGGGGCTATGGCTACACCTTC
CDR3aa: CASSLQGGYGYTF

d_gene: TRBD1
v_gene: TRBV24-1
j_gene: TRBJ1-1
abundance: NA
CDR3nt: TGTGCCACCAGTGATTCCAGGGGGGGGAGGACTGAAGCTTTCTTT
CDR3aa: CATSDSRGGRTEAFF

d_gene: NA
v_gene: TRBV6-5
j_gene: TRBJ1-1
abundance: NA
CDR3nt: TGTGCCAGCAGTTACTCGGCCCTCGTCGACACTGAAGCTTTCTTT
CDR3aa: CASSYSALVDTEAFF

d_gene: NA
v_gene: TRBV6-5
j_gene: TRBJ1-1
abundance: NA
CDR3nt: TGTGCCAGCAGTTACATTTACAGGTCGGTCACTGAAGCTTTCTTT
CDR3aa: CASSYIYRSVTEAFF

d_gene: TRBD2
v_gene: TRBV30
j_gene: TRBJ2-5
abundance: few
CDR3nt: TGTGCCTGGACTAGCGGGGGTACCCGGACCCAGTACTTC
CDR3aa: CAWTSGGTRTQYF

d_gene: TRBD1
v_gene: TRBV15
j_gene: TRBJ1-1
abundance: NA
CDR3nt: TGTGCCACCAGCAGAGATCGTACAGGGGGCAGTGAAGCTTTCTTT
CDR3aa: CATSRDRTGGSEAFF

d_gene: NA
v_gene: TRBV5-1
j_gene: TRBJ1-1
abundance: NA
CDR3nt: TGCGCCAGCAGCTTGGTGGCCGACGGAACTCCGAACACTGAAGCTTTCTTT
CDR3aa: CASSLVADGTPNTEAFF

d_gene: NA
v_gene: TRBV30
j_gene: TRBJ2-1
abundance: NA
CDR3nt: TGTGCCTGGAAACAGCGGAAGAACAATGAGCAGTTCTTC
CDR3aa: CAWKQRKNNEQFF

d_gene: NA
v_gene: TRBV29-1
j_gene: TRBJ2-5
abundance: NA
CDR3nt: TGCAGCGTTGGATCCCTACAAGAGACCCAGTACTTC
CDR3aa: CSVGSLQETQYF

d_gene: NA
v_gene: TRBV11-3
j_gene: TRBJ2-3
abundance: once
CDR3nt: TGTGCCAGCAGCTCCGACCAGGCGGTCGGAGATACGCAGTATTTT
CDR3aa: CASSSDQAVGDTQYF

d_gene: TRBD2
v_gene: TRBV30
j_gene: TRBJ2-2
abundance: NA
CDR3nt: TGTGCCTGGAGTCTGACTAGCGTTGGAGAGCTGTTTTTT
CDR3aa: CAWSLTSVGELFF

d_gene: TRBD1
v_gene: TRBV10-1
j_gene: TRBJ1-2
abundance: NA
CDR3nt: TGCGCCAGCAGAAGACAGGGAGGCTTATACGGGGAATATGGCTACACCTTC
CDR3aa: CASRRQGGLYGEYGYTF

d_gene: TRBD1
v_gene: TRBV6-1
j_gene: TRBJ2-7
abundance: once
CDR3nt: TGTGCCAGCAGTGAACCGGGACAGGGTTCCTACGAGCAGTACTTC
CDR3aa: CASSEPGQGSYEQYF

d_gene: NA
v_gene: TRBV5-6
j_gene: TRBJ2-7
abundance: once
CDR3nt: TGTGCCAGCAGCTTGGGGCTAGCTGACGAGCAGTACTTC
CDR3aa: CASSLGLADEQYF

d_gene: NA
v_gene: TRBV1
j_gene: TRBJ1-4
abundance: few
CDR3nt: TGCACCAGCAGCTTTCGAGGGACCCAAAGGGGGCGCTGGGAAAAACTGTTTTTT
CDR3aa: CTSSFRGTQRGRWEKLFF

d_gene: NA
v_gene: TRBV18
j_gene: TRBJ2-5
abundance: NA
CDR3nt: TGTGCCAGCTCGGCCAACTTCGGAGAGACCCAGTACTTC
CDR3aa: CASSANFGETQYF

d_gene: NA
v_gene: TRBV3-1/TRBV3-2
j_gene: TRBJ1-1
abundance: once
CDR3nt: TGTGCCAGCAGCCTCGGACAGCTTGAAGCTTTCTTT
CDR3aa: CASSLGQLEAFF

d_gene: TRBD1
v_gene: TRBV18
j_gene: TRBJ2-7
abundance: once
CDR3nt: TGTGCCAGCTCACCGACGGGACAGATTTACGAGCAGTACTTC
CDR3aa: CASSPTGQIYEQYF

d_gene: TRBD1
v_gene: TRBV23-1
j_gene: TRBJ1-1
abundance: NA
CDR3nt: TGCGCCAGCAGACTCACAGGGGGCGCGAACACTGAAGCTTTCTTT
CDR3aa: CASRLTGGANTEAFF

d_gene: NA
v_gene: TRBV7-8
j_gene: TRBJ1-5
abundance: NA
CDR3nt: TGTGCCAGCAGCACCCAAGGGGTTGTGAGTCAGCCCCAGCATTTT
CDR3aa: CASSTQGVVSQPQHF

d_gene: TRBD1
v_gene: TRBV7-9
j_gene: TRBJ1-1
abundance: NA
CDR3nt: TGTGCCAGCACCCGGGACAGGGAGGGGACTGAAGCTTTCTTT
CDR3aa: CASTRDREGTEAFF

d_gene: TRBD1
v_gene: TRBV2
j_gene: TRBJ1-5
abundance: NA
CDR3nt: TGTGCCAGCAGCCGGGACAGTCTTAATCAGCCCCAGCATTTT
CDR3aa: CASSRDSLNQPQHF

d_gene: NA
v_gene: TRBV5-1
j_gene: TRBJ2-7
abundance: NA
CDR3nt: TGCGCCAGCAGCCGACTCTTTGGTTACTACGAGCAGTACTTC
CDR3aa: CASSRLFGYYEQYF

d_gene: TRBD2
v_gene: TRBV5-1
j_gene: TRBJ2-7
abundance: NA
CDR3nt: TGCGCCAGCAGTTATCGGGGGGACTCCTACGAGCAGTACTTC
CDR3aa: CASSYRGDSYEQYF